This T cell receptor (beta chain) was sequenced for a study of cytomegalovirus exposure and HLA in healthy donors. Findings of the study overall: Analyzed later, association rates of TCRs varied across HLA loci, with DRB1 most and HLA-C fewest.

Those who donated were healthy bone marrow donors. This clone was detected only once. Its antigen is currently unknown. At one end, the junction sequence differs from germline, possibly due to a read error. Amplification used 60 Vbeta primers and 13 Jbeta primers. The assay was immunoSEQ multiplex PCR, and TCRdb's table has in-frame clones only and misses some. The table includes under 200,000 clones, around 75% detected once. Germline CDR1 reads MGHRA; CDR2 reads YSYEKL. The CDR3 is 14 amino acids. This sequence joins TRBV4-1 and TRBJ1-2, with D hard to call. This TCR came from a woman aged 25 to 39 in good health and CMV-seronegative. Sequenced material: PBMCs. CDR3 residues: CASRETSPYYDYTF. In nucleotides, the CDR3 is TGCGCCAGCAGAGAAACTTCCCCCTACTATGACTACACCTTC.